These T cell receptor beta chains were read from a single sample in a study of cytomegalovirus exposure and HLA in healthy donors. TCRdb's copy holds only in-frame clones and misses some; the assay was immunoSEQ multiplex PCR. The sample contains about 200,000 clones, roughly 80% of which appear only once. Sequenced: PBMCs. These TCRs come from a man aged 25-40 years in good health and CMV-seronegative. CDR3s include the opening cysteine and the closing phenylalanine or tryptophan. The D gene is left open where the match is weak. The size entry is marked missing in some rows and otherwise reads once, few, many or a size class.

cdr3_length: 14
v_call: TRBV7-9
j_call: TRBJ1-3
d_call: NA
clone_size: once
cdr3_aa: CASSYTGSGNTIYF
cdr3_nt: TGTGCCAGCAGCTATACAGGGTCTGGAAACACCATATATTTT

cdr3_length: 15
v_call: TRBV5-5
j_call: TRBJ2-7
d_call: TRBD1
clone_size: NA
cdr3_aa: CASSLSGTASYEQYF
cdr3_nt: TGTGCCAGCAGCTTGTCCGGGACAGCAAGTTACGAGCAGTACTTC

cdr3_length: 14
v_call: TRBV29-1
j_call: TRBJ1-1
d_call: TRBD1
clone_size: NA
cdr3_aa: CSAADRGKRTEAFF
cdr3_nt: TGCAGCGCTGCGGACAGGGGCAAACGCACTGAAGCTTTCTTT

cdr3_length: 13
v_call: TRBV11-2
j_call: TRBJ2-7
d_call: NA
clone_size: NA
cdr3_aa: CASSTTGAYEQYF
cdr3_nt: TGTGCCAGCAGCACAACAGGAGCCTACGAGCAGTACTTC

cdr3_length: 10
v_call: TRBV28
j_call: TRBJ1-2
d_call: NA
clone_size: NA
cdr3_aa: CATLRYGYTF
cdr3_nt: TGTGCCACCCTAAGATATGGCTACACCTTC

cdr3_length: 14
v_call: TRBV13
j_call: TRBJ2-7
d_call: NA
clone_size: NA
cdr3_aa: CASSFGGGPNEQYF
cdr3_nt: TGTGCCAGCAGCTTTGGCGGGGGCCCCAACGAGCAGTACTTC

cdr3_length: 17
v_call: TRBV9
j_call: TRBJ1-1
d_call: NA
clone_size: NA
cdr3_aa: CASSPGEGTPMNTEAFF
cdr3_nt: TGTGCCAGCAGTCCCGGAGAAGGTACCCCCATGAACACTGAAGCTTTCTTT

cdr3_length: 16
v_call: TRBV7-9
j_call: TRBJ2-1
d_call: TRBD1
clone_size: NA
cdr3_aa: CASTDPEGATYNEQFF
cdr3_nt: TGTGCCAGCACCGATCCCGAGGGGGCTACCTACAATGAGCAGTTCTTC

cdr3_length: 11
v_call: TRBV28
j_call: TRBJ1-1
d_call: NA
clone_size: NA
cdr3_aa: CASEVNTEAFF
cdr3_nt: TGTGCCAGCGAGGTGAACACTGAAGCTTTCTTT

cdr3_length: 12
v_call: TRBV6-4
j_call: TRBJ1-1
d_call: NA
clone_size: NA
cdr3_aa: CASSQASFQAFF
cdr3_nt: TGTGCCAGCAGCCAGGCGAGCTTCCAAGCTTTCTTT

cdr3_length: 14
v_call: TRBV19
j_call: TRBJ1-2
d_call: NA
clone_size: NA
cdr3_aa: CASTIDRAGGGYTF
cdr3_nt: TGTGCCAGTACCATCGACCGGGCCGGCGGGGGCTACACCTTC

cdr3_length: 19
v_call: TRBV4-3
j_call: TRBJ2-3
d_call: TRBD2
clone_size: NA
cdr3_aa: CASSQDRTSGGANIDTQYF
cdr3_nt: TGCGCCAGCAGCCAAGATCGAACAAGCGGGGGGGCCAACATAGATACGCAGTATTTT

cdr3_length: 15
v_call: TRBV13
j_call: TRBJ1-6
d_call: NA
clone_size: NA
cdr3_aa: CASSLGFQGNSPLHF
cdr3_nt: TGTGCCAGCAGCTTAGGGTTCCAGGGGAATTCACCCCTCCACTTT

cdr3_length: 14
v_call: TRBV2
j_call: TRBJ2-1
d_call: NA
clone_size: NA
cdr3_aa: CASSERVSYNEQFF
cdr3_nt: TGTGCCAGCAGTGAACGGGTAAGCTACAATGAGCAGTTCTTC

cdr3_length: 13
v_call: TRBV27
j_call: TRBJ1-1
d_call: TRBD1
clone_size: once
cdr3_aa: CASRRQGNTEAFF
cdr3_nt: TGTGCCAGCAGGAGACAGGGGAACACTGAAGCTTTCTTT

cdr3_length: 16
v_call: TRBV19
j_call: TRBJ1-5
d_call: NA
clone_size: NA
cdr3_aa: CASSIWEDYSNQPQHF
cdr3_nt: TGTGCCAGTAGTATATGGGAGGATTATAGCAATCAGCCCCAGCATTTT

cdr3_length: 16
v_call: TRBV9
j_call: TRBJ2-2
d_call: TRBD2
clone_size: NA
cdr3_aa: CASSVGVAGNTGELFF
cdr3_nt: TGTGCCAGCAGCGTAGGGGTAGCGGGGAACACCGGGGAGCTGTTTTTT

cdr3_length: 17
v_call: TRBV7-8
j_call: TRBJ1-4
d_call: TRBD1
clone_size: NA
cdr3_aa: CASSLRGQGTTNEKLFF
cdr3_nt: TGTGCCAGCAGCTTAAGGGGACAGGGGACGACTAATGAAAAACTGTTTTTT